The text below deals with one T cell receptor (beta chain). CDR1 is SGHAT, CDR2 FQNNGV, per germline. This CDR3 has 18 residues. Trimming took 2 bases from V and 0 from J, leaving 18 bases between them. The data derive from a study of blood T cell repertoires in COVID-19. Measured with immunoSEQ multiplex PCR; TCRdb has only the in-frame clones, and not every one. The sample has roughly 25,000 clones; 80% to 90% are singletons. The receptor was derived from a man between 65 and 85 years old in a cohort sampled during active COVID-19. This sequence joins TRBV11-2 and TRBJ2-3; a possible D gene is TRBD2 (6 bases). The material sequenced was peripheral blood. The CDR3 DNA reads TGTGCCAGCAGCTTAAATCTCTCGGGGCGGGGAAGCACAGATACGCAGTATTTT. Translating it yields CASSLNLSGRGSTDTQYF.